These 21 T cell receptor beta chains share one sample of origin, sequenced in a study of T cells in narcolepsy. Data came from immunoSEQ multiplex PCR; TCRdb stores just in-frame clones and leaves some out. The sample includes 30,000 to 40,000 clones, roughly 80% of them seen just once. The sequenced material came from memory (CD45RA-) CD4+ T cells from blood. These receptor sequences come from a human donor in good health.

This chain uses TRBV5-4 with TRBJ2-2; 8 bases fit TRBD2. The ends lost 4 bases at V and 3 bases at J; junction bases unmatched: 8. The CDR3 extends over 16 amino acids. The germline V gene has CDR1 SGHNT and CDR2 YYREEE (reference sequence). For the CDR3, the DNA is TGTGCCAGCAGCAGAAGCGGGAGCTCGGACACCGGGGAGCTGTTTTTT. Amino acid sequence: CASSRSGSSDTGELFF. Full variable domain (outside the CDR3, taken from reference TRBV5-4 and TRBJ2-2): ETGVTQSPTHLIKTRGQQVTLRCSSQSGHNTVSWYQQALGQGPQFIFQYYREEENGRGNFPPRFSGLQFPNYSSELNVNALELDDSALYLCASSRSGSSDTGELFFGEGSRLTVL.

The chain recombines TRBV10-1 with TRBJ2-7; TRBD1 matches at 10 bases. Losses at the gene ends were 3 bases for V and 0 bases for J; bases not matched to a gene: 8. The germline gives CDR1 WNHNN, CDR2 SYGVQD (reference sequence). This CDR3 is 17 amino acids long. CDR3 sequence (DNA): TGCGCCAGCAGTGAAGGACCGGGACAGGGGCCCTCCTACGAGCAGTACTTC. Residues: CASSEGPGQGPSYEQYF.

V usage is TRBV6-5 and J usage is TRBJ2-1; D tentatively fits TRBD1 or TRBD2 (5 bases each). This CDR3 contains 14 residues. V gave up 6 bases and J gave up 5 bases, with 14 bases separating them. CDR1 is MNHEY and CDR2 is SVGAGI in the germline V gene. The CDR3 reads CASRIIGANNEQFF. Here the CDR3 DNA reads TGTGCCAGCAGGATAATCGGGGCCAACAATGAGCAGTTCTTC.

The chain has TRBV27 and TRBJ2-5; 8 positions agree with TRBD1. Germline V CDR1 and CDR2: MNHEY, SMNVEV (reference sequence). The CDR3 consists of 14 residues. With V trimmed by 3 bases and J by 5 bases, 5 bases remained unmatched. The CDR3: CASSFRTGKETQYF. The CDR3 region has the DNA TGTGCCAGCAGTTTTCGGACAGGGAAGGAGACCCAGTACTTC.

This clone was observed a few times. V usage is TRBV27 and J usage is TRBJ2-3; D ambiguous. V gave up 2 bases and J gave up 4 bases, with 10 bases separating them. The CDR3 contains 14 residues. Germline V lookup: CDR1 MNHEY, CDR2 SMNVEV (reference sequence). The CDR3 here is CASSLDLWADTQYF. In DNA form, the CDR3 reads TGTGCCAGCAGTTTAGACTTGTGGGCAGATACGCAGTATTTT.

V is TRBV27 and J is TRBJ2-7; D is uncertain. The CDR3 has 15 amino acids. In germline, CDR1 is MNHEY, CDR2 SMNVEV (reference sequence). Between the trimmed V and J ends, which lost 1 base and 2 bases, there was a span of 12 bases. Written as DNA, the CDR3 is TGTGCCAGCAGTTTATATGGCGTCAGAACCTACGAGCAGTACTTC. Protein product: CASSLYGVRTYEQYF.

This sequence joins TRBV5-6 and TRBJ1-3; a weak D match, TRBD1 (5 bases). V lost 0 bases to trimming and J lost 4 bases, with 11 bases between them. The CDR3 extends over 15 amino acids. CDR1 and CDR2 from the germline V gene are SGHDT and YYEEEE. The CDR3 region is CASSLAQGSGNTIYF. The CDR3 DNA is TGTGCCAGCAGCTTGGCCCAGGGCTCGGGAAACACCATATATTTT.

The chain recombines TRBV9 with TRBJ2-3, with 9 positions matching TRBD1. With 0 bases clipped from V and 2 bases from J, the junction kept 4 bases outside the gene matches. Germline CDR1 and CDR2: SGDLS and YYNGEE. The CDR3 consists of 16 residues. CDR3: CASSVVGTGPTDTQYF. Here the CDR3 DNA reads TGTGCCAGCAGCGTAGTCGGGACAGGGCCCACAGATACGCAGTATTTT.

V is TRBV30 and J is TRBJ1-3; 10 bases match TRBD1. V lost 8 bases and J lost 0; bases outside the gene matches: 7. The CDR3 runs to 15 residues. Germline V gene data show CDR1 as GTSNPN and CDR2 as SVGIG (reference sequence). In nucleotides, the CDR3 is TGTGCCGCCCGACAGGGGGCCGGCTCTGGAAACACCATATATTTT. Translated, it gives CAARQGAGSGNTIYF.

The genes are TRBV19 and TRBJ1-4; D ambiguous. Germline V gene sequence: CDR1 LNHDA, CDR2 SQIVND (reference sequence). The CDR3 has 13 amino acids. V gave up 0 bases and J gave up 8 bases, with 7 bases separating them. As DNA, the CDR3 is TGTGCCAGTAGTATAGACCGGCAAGAAAAACTGTTTTTT. Translation: CASSIDRQEKLFF.

The chain couples TRBV7-2 to TRBJ1-2, with D perhaps matching TRBD1 (6 bases). The germline gives CDR1 SGHTA, CDR2 FQGNSA. The CDR3 has 17 residues. V shed 1 base and J shed 5 bases, with 20 bases lying between them. CDR3 in amino acids: CASSLVSVWDTGYGYTF. DNA for the CDR3: TGTGCCAGCAGCTTAGTATCGGTTTGGGACACTGGGTATGGCTACACCTTC.

The chain employs TRBV6-5 and TRBJ1-1; D unclear. The V end was cut by 5 bases, the J end by 2 bases, with 12 bases between. Germline V lookup: CDR1 MNHEY, CDR2 SVGAGI. This CDR3 region has 14 residues. In nucleotides, the CDR3 is TGTGCCAGCAGTCTCCATCGGCTTAACACTGAAGCTTTCTTT. It codes for CASSLHRLNTEAFF.

The chain recombines TRBV23-1 with TRBJ2-6; TRBD1 matches at 10 bases. TRBV23-1 is given ORF status, its function remaining uncertain. J was trimmed by 0 bases and V by 2 bases; bases with no gene match: 4. This CDR3 is built from 18 residues. The CDR3 protein is CASSQTGTGDSGANVLTF. CDR3 nucleotides: TGCGCCAGCAGTCAAACCGGGACAGGGGACTCTGGGGCCAACGTCCTGACTTTC.

The CDR3 is CASSLGPPGHSPLHF. The DNA for the CDR3 is TGTGCCAGCAGTTTAGGACCGCCGGGACATTCACCCCTCCACTTT. This chain links TRBV27 with TRBJ1-6, with D perhaps TRBD1 (5 bases). Germline-derived CDR1 and CDR2 are MNHEY and SMNVEV (reference sequence). Between the trimmed V and J ends, which lost 2 bases and 8 bases, there was a span of 13 bases. The CDR3 loop spans 15 amino acids.

The chain recombines TRBV6-5 with TRBJ2-7; the match to TRBD1 covers 9 bases. Trimming cost V 1 base and J 1 base; bases outside gene matches: 5. This CDR3 has 16 residues. Germline CDR1 MNHEY, CDR2 SVGAGI. The CDR3 sequence is CASSYFPGQGSYEQYF. DNA for the CDR3: TGTGCCAGCAGTTACTTTCCGGGACAGGGATCCTACGAGCAGTACTTC.

The chain couples TRBV5-1 to TRBJ2-3; tentative D call: TRBD1 (5 bases). V was clipped by 6 bases and J by 0 bases, with 5 bases between them. Germline V lookup: CDR1 SGHRS, CDR2 YFSETQ. The CDR3 sequence is 12 residues long. The CDR3 loop reads CASTGSTDTQYF. DNA for the CDR3: TGCGCCAGCACAGGGAGCACAGATACGCAGTATTTT.

This clone was detected a few times. J is TRBJ2-7 and V is TRBV11-3, with TRBD1 matching over 9 bases. The V gene end was trimmed by 0 bases and the J gene end by 0 bases; junction bases not matched to a gene: 3. The CDR3 totals 16 residues. Germline V gives CDR1 SGHNT, CDR2 YENEEA. The CDR3 here is CASSLEKTGGSYEQYF. In DNA form, the CDR3 reads TGTGCCAGCAGCTTAGAAAAGACAGGGGGCTCCTACGAGCAGTACTTC. Based on the CDR3 plus reference TRBV11-3 and TRBJ2-7, the full variable domain is EAGVVQSPRYKIIEKKQPVAFWCNPISGHNTLYWYLQNLGQGPELLIRYENEEAVDDSQLPKDRFSAERLKGVDSTLKIQPAELGDSAVYLCASSLEKTGGSYEQYFGPGTRLTVT.

This clone was counted once. V is TRBV7-7 and J is TRBJ2-1, with 10 bases matching TRBD2. Germline-derived CDR1 and CDR2 are SSHAT and FNYEAQ (reference sequence). The CDR3 has 15 amino acids. With V trimmed by 1 base and J by 9 bases, 6 bases remained unmatched. CDR3 coding DNA: TGTGCCAGCAGCTTAGGGACTAGCGGAACAACTGAGCAGTTCTTC. Translation gives CASSLGTSGTTEQFF.

CDR3 nucleotide sequence: TGTGCCAGTAGGCCGGGACAGGGGGCCGTTGAAAAACTGTTTTTT. This gives the protein CASRPGQGAVEKLFF. The chain joins TRBV19 to TRBJ1-4, with 12 bases fitting TRBD1. With V trimmed by 6 bases and J by 7 bases, 6 bases remained unmatched. This CDR3 is 15 amino acids long. The V gene's germline CDR1 is LNHDA and CDR2 SQIVND (reference sequence).

The chain employs TRBV9 and TRBJ1-2; D remains unclear. The germline CDR1 and CDR2 sequences are SGDLS and YYNGEE. Trimming took 2 bases from V and 3 from J, leaving 8 bases between them. The CDR3 spans 13 residues. CDR3 residues: CASSVTQDYGYTF. The CDR3 bases are TGTGCCAGCAGCGTTACCCAGGACTATGGCTACACCTTC.

The chain employs TRBV15 and TRBJ2-2; the match to TRBD2 covers 12 bases. The length of the CDR3 is 16 residues. V dropped 7 bases and J dropped 5; count of bases not matched to a gene: 8. Germline CDR1 is LNHNV and CDR2 is YYDKDF (reference sequence). DNA of the CDR3: TGTGCCACCACCCTAGCGGGGGGGCCCCGGACCGGGGAGCTGTTTTTT. Its translation: CATTLAGGPRTGELFF.